The 2 T cell receptor beta chains below were found in one sample sequenced in a study of vaccination effects on CD4 cells after COVID-19. Only in-frame clones appear in the TCRdb table, and some are missing; sequencing was by immunoSEQ multiplex PCR. Of tens of thousands of clones in the sample, around 70% were seen once. Isolating CD4+ T cells followed around nine days of culture. It was two doses of either the BNT162b2 or mRNA-1273 vaccine that participants received. These receptors are not linked to any known antigen. Material: CD4+ T cells from PBMCs cultured without peptide, obtained after COVID-19 vaccination. The receptors were gathered from a human donor who received a COVID-19 vaccine.

This clone was seen only a few times. The chain recombines TRBV20-1 with TRBJ1-3; D uncertain. Germline V CDR1 and CDR2: DFQATT, SNEGSKA (reference sequence). The CDR3 has 13 amino acids. Between the trimmed V and J ends, which lost 3 bases and 0 bases, there was a span of 6 bases. CDR3 DNA sequence: TGCAGTGCTAGTAAAGTCTCTGGAAACACCATATATTTT. This translates into CSASKVSGNTIYF.

The chain uses TRBV3-1 (or the pseudogene TRBV3-2) and TRBJ2-1; 11 positions match TRBD1. Germline V lookup: CDR1 LGHDT, CDR2 YNNKEL (reference sequence). Trimming took 3 bases from V and 7 from J; bases not matched to a gene: 11. CDR3 length: 17 residues. CDR3 region: CASSHSLRDRGTNEQFF. The CDR3 coding sequence is TGTGCCAGCAGCCATTCTTTACGGGACAGGGGGACGAATGAGCAGTTCTTC.